A selection of T cell receptor beta chains follows, all from one sample in a study of cytomegalovirus exposure and HLA in healthy donors. Data came from immunoSEQ multiplex PCR; TCRdb stores just in-frame clones and leaves some out. Among about 120,000 clones listed, about four fifths were seen once. The sample consisted of PBMCs. These receptors were collected from a female donor in good health and CMV-seropositive. The CDR3 runs from the conserved cysteine through the conserved F or W. The D gene is left open where the match is weak.

>TRBV19|NA
CASSITPRVLIMNTEAFF
>TRBV27|NA
CASSLRRAGANVLTF
>TRBV9|NA
CASSGTTSSYEQYF
>TRBV11-2|NA
CASSPNPRGTEAFF
>TRBV9|TRBD1
CASSPRWGQGNRLFF
>TRBV27|NA
CASSWADGTYEQYF
>TRBV12-5|NA
CASGLVREGAFF
>TRBV2|TRBD2
CASSELADPNIQYF
>TRBV7-9|NA
CASSIQGYEQYF
>TRBV7-9|TRBD2
CASRRTSGGGNQETQYF
>TRBV5-1|TRBD1
CASSLQGQPYEQYF
>TRBV25-1|TRBD2
CASRISGTSGEGTQYF
>TRBV5-4|TRBD2
CASSPPGTSGETQYF
>TRBV21-1|NA
CASSKAAPQGGPAGSYNSPLHF
>TRBV16|TRBD1
CASSLGQGAEKLFF
>TRBV27|TRBD2
CASRLAGGTYTQYF
>TRBV7-3|NA
CASSGQFFNYGYTF
>TRBV6-5|NA
CASSYSSRADYEQYF
>TRBV11-3|TRBD1
CASSPGQGSGDTQYF
>TRBV18|TRBD1
CASSPRQGMGIQYF
>TRBV4-3|NA
CASSLTLNSPLHF
>TRBV5-1|TRBD2
CASSSPGAGGYTQYF
>TRBV10-3|NA
CAISEWGDTYEQYF
>TRBV5-4|TRBD2
CASTISGGAGRYEQYF
>TRBV9|TRBD1
CASSQMTGAGYTF
>TRBV2|TRBD1
CASQPRTGSRSPLHF
>TRBV6-5|NA
CASSSGTRELFF
>TRBV7-2|NA
CASSLGDRGAGNSPLHF
>TRBV7-8|TRBD1
CASSLWDRDPPQYF
>TRBV29-1|NA
CSVTLPGHTSYEQYF
>TRBV4-2|NA
CASSAQFQGLTEAFF
>TRBV7-9|NA
CASSTTREKLFF